This T cell receptor beta chain derives from a study of early T cells in non-severe SARS-CoV-2 infection. The sample holds a few counts of this clonotype. CDR1 and CDR2 from the germline V gene are SQVTM and ANQGSEA. This CDR3 has 12 residues. With 4 bases removed from V and 0 bases from J, the gap between germline ends came to 3 bases. Via MiXCR, TCRdb re-called the 5' RACE reads, giving one row per CDR3 protein. The sample contains almost 85,000 distinct CDR3 sequences, about 12% of which appear only once. This chain uses TRBV29-1 with TRBJ2-2; D unclear. The sequenced sample was whole blood. This sequence originates from an adult who was a healthcare worker with PCR-confirmed SARS-CoV-2 infection or an uninfected control (not recorded which). CDR3 protein: CSVVPNTGELFF. The DNA for the CDR3 is TGCAGCGTTGTGCCGAACACCGGGGAGCTGTTTTTT.